A selection of T cell receptor beta chains follows, all from one sample in a study of blood T cell repertoires in COVID-19. Repertoires were generated with immunoSEQ multiplex PCR, while TCRdb's copy carries only in-frame clones and drops some. In the table there are roughly 220,000 clones, approximately 83% of which are singletons. Sequencing was performed on PBMCs or T cells enriched from blood (not recorded which). The receptors come from a woman aged 40 to 49 with acute COVID-19. The CDR3 runs from the conserved cysteine through the conserved F or W. The order of the fields is D gene, clone size, V gene, J gene, CDR3 length, CDR3 DNA, CDR3 protein. D genes are given only for firm matches. Clone size appears in some rows only: once, few, many, or a class for an expanded clone.

TRBD1	.	TRBV18	TRBJ1-2	13	TGTGCCAGCTCGCAGGGGGCAGACTATGGCTACACCTTC	CASSQGADYGYTF
TRBD1	.	TRBV29-1	TRBJ1-1	14	TGCAGCGTTGCCACAGGGGGTCAGAACACTGAAGCTTTCTTT	CSVATGGQNTEAFF
TRBD1	.	TRBV11-3	TRBJ2-5	14	TGTGCCAGCAGCTTGTACAGGGGCCAAGAGACCCAGTACTTC	CASSLYRGQETQYF
TRBD2	once	TRBV7-6	TRBJ2-5	16	TGTGCCAGCAGCACCCAGGAGGGAGGGCGTGCAAGGACCCAGTACTTC	CASSTQEGGRARTQYF
.	.	TRBV7-2	TRBJ2-6	15	TGTGCCAGCAGCTTAGCGTCCGCTGGGGCCAACGTCCTGACTTTC	CASSLASAGANVLTF
TRBD1	.	TRBV5-1	TRBJ2-5	16	TGCGCCAGCAGCTTGGAGGCAGGGGGATACCAAGAGACCCAGTACTTC	CASSLEAGGYQETQYF
TRBD1	few	TRBV3-1/TRBV3-2	TRBJ1-2	13	TGTGCCAGCAGCCTATGGGACAGGGATGGCTACACCTTC	CASSLWDRDGYTF
TRBD1	.	TRBV19	TRBJ2-1	16	TGTGCCAGTAGTATAGGTTGGGACAGGGGCAGCAATGAGCAGTTCTTC	CASSIGWDRGSNEQFF
TRBD1	.	TRBV24-1	TRBJ1-2	14	TGTGCCACCAGTCCAAGGGGGCTGGTGCGTGGCTACACCTTC	CATSPRGLVRGYTF
TRBD1	.	TRBV7-7	TRBJ2-2	17	TGTGCCAGCAGCCAGGGGGTAGGAGGCTGGAACACCGGGGAGCTGTTTTTT	CASSQGVGGWNTGELFF
TRBD2	.	TRBV3-1/TRBV3-2	TRBJ2-1	18	TGTGCCAGCAGCCTTCAGCCCGCTACTAGCGGGAGGGCCTTTGAGCAGTTCTTC	CASSLQPATSGRAFEQFF
.	.	TRBV7-2	TRBJ2-7	11	TGTGCCAGCAGGGCTTCGGGGGAGCAGTACTTC	CASRASGEQYF
TRBD1	.	TRBV7-2	TRBJ2-6	16	TGTGCCAGCAGAATAGAGGGGGCGGCGGGGGCCAACGTCCTGACTTTC	CASRIEGAAGANVLTF
TRBD1	once	TRBV11-2	TRBJ1-6	14	TGTGCCAGCAGCTGGGGACAGGGTTATTCACCCCTCCACTTT	CASSWGQGYSPLHF
TRBD1	.	TRBV28	TRBJ1-3	15	TGTGCCAGCAGTTTAAGACAGGGATCTGGAAACACCATATATTTT	CASSLRQGSGNTIYF
.	.	TRBV3-1/TRBV3-2	TRBJ1-2	14	TGTGCCAGCAGCCAGGGGATCGGGGGCTATGGCTACACCTTC	CASSQGIGGYGYTF
TRBD1	.	TRBV5-1	TRBJ1-3	17	TGCGCCAGCAGCTCGACCGGGACAGGGAAGAACGGAAACACCATATATTTT	CASSSTGTGKNGNTIYF
TRBD2	many	TRBV2	TRBJ2-7	16	TGTGCCAGCAGTGAGGTCGGGCTAGCGGGGATTTACGAGCAGTACTTC	CASSEVGLAGIYEQYF